The 24 T cell receptor beta chains below all came from one sample that was sequenced in a study of CXCR3-negative and CXCR3-positive naive CD8 T cells. With UMI labels, 5' RACE was used to prepare the TRB cDNA libraries. TCRdb re-called the 5' RACE reads; every CDR3 protein appears as one record, without DNA. The sample data list 95,000 to 100,000 distinct CDR3 sequences. General study points: A higher hydrophobicity marked the TRB CDR3s of CXCR3-positive naive cells versus CXCR3-negative naive cells.

Their antigens are not known. Sequencing was carried out using naive CXCR3+ CD8+ T cells from blood. Specified subset: CD45RO-CCR7+CD27+CD95- naive CD8+ T cells expressing CXCR3 (TNR3+). These receptor sequences come from a human donor in good health. Some clones in this sample may be carry-over from other donors' samples.

V is TRBV7-5 and J is TRBJ2-5; TCRdb lists TRBD2, though no DNA is available to test this call. TRBV7-5 represents a pseudogene. This CDR3 comprises 20 residues. The chain's CDR3 is CISVSEAWRLAAHYQETQYF.

The chain recombines TRBV27 with TRBJ2-7. Germline lookup yields CDR1 MNHEY and CDR2 SMNVEV (reference sequence). The CDR3 is 14 residues long. The CDR3 loop is CASSLVQHSYEQYF.

This rearrangement joins TRBV20-1 to TRBJ2-1; with no DNA, the TCRdb D assignment of TRBD1 cannot be verified. The germline CDR1 and CDR2 sequences are DFQATT and SNEGSKA (reference sequence). The CDR3 sequence is 15 residues long. CDR3 region: CSASRADETDNEQFF.

The chain joins TRBV4-3 to TRBJ2-1; TCRdb reports TRBD1, a call that lacks DNA to check it against. The CDR3 consists of 18 residues. Germline V gene sequence: CDR1 LGHNA, CDR2 YSLEER. CDR3 sequence: CASSHTFLAQGAYNEQFF.

V gene TRBV6-5 combines with J gene TRBJ2-3; TCRdb designates TRBD2, a call that cannot be tested without DNA. In germline, CDR1 is MNHEY, CDR2 SVGAGI. The CDR3 consists of 15 residues. CDR3 protein: CASTLLAGGSDTQYF.

CDR3 protein: CASSSNIGTSGENTDTQYF. The chain recombines TRBV7-9 with TRBJ2-3; checking the TCRdb D call of TRBD2 is not possible without DNA. CDR1 is SEHNR, CDR2 FQNEAQ, per germline (reference sequence). The CDR3 consists of 19 residues.

This chain joins TRBV7-9 and TRBJ2-3; with no DNA, the TCRdb D assignment of TRBD1 cannot be verified. CDR1 is SEHNR, CDR2 FQNEAQ, per germline (reference sequence). The CDR3 loop spans 14 amino acids. The CDR3: CASSQTGGTETQYF. The full variable domain, rest sourced from reference TRBV7-9 and TRBJ2-3, is DTGVSQNPRHKITKRGQNVTFRCDPISEHNRLYWYRQTLGQGPEFLTYFQNEAQLEKSRLLSDRFSAERPKGSFSTLEIQRTEQGDSAMYLCASSQTGGTETQYFGPGTRLTVL.

The chain uses TRBV5-1 and TRBJ2-1; TCRdb proposes TRBD1, but this gene call is untestable without DNA. Looked up from germline, CDR1 is SGHRS and CDR2 is YFSETQ. This CDR3 region has 11 residues. CDR3 loop: CASALGTVELF.

The genes are TRBV25-1 and TRBJ1-2; TCRdb gives TRBD1 as the D gene, but with no DNA this cannot be confirmed. Germline CDR1 is MGHDK and CDR2 is SYGVNS. CDR3 length equals 15 residues. The CDR3 loop is CASSEYGRERDGYTF.

V and J are TRBV10-3 and TRBJ1-2. The CDR3 is 11 amino acids. Germline CDR1 ENHRY, CDR2 SYGVKD. CDR3 protein: CAISDSLGYTF.

The V call is TRBV6-5, the J call TRBJ2-1; TCRdb selects TRBD1, and the lack of DNA leaves this call unchecked. The CDR3 extends over 15 amino acids. Germline V gene data show CDR1 as MNHEY and CDR2 as SVGAGI. The CDR3 protein is CASTPGHTNYNEQFF.

This CDR3 reads CARELSTGCSACQPQHF. V usage is TRBV5-1 and J usage is TRBJ1-5; TCRdb's D call, TRBD1, is unchecked because there is no DNA. Germline V lookup: CDR1 SGHRS, CDR2 YFSETQ. This CDR3 has 17 residues.

V is TRBV12-3 or TRBV12-4 and J is TRBJ1-4; TCRdb's assignment of TRBD1 cannot be checked, as there is no DNA. The CDR3 totals 15 residues. CDR3 sequence: CASSEGPGGNEKLFF.

This chain uses TRBV12-5 with TRBJ1-1; TCRdb lists TRBD1, though no DNA is available to test this call. The CDR3 has 13 residues. Germline CDR1 and CDR2: LGHNT and FRNRAP. CDR3 in amino acids: CASGLHGRTEAFF.

The chain recombines TRBV6-2 or TRBV6-3 with TRBJ2-5; TCRdb names TRBD1, which stays unverified in the absence of DNA. Germline CDR1 reads MNHEY; CDR2 reads SVGEGT. There are 17 residues in the CDR3. The CDR3 sequence is CASSSWDGQGIGETQYF.

The chain links TRBV6-5 to TRBJ1-2; the D call from TCRdb, TRBD1, cannot be confirmed without DNA. Germline CDR1 reads MNHEY; CDR2 reads SVGAGI. The CDR3 length is 13 residues. CDR3 loop: CASSYGGADGYTF.

J is TRBJ2-1 and V is TRBV10-2; TCRdb returns TRBD1, unconfirmable since there is no DNA. Germline values: CDR1 WSHSY, CDR2 SAAADI. This CDR3 contains 15 residues. The CDR3 here is CASSNRDRGYNEQFF.

The chain is built from TRBV7-6 and TRBJ2-1; absent DNA, TCRdb's TRBD1 call cannot be checked. Per germline, CDR1 SGHVS and CDR2 FNYEAQ. The CDR3 runs 16 residues. CDR3 residues: CASSPSTSARGGEQFF. Full variable domain (outside the CDR3, taken from reference TRBV7-6 and TRBJ2-1): GAGVSQSPRYKVTKRGQDVALRCDPISGHVSLYWYRQALGQGPEFLTYFNYEAQQDKSGLPNDRFSAERPEGSISTLTIQRTEQRDSAMYRCASSPSTSARGGEQFFGPGTRLTVL.

The chain has TRBV6-5 and TRBJ2-7; TCRdb proposes TRBD1, but this gene call is untestable without DNA. Germline V gene data show CDR1 as MNHEY and CDR2 as SVGAGI. This CDR3 spans 15 amino acids. The CDR3 spells CASSAHRGLAYEQYF.

The rearrangement uses TRBV7-6 and TRBJ2-1; the TCRdb D gene call, TRBD2, has no DNA to confirm it. Germline V gene sequence: CDR1 SGHVS, CDR2 FNYEAQ. The CDR3 runs 16 residues. The CDR3 spells CAISRSRVDSYNEQFF.

This rearrangement joins TRBV6-1 to TRBJ2-5. Germline V gene lookup returns CDR1 MNHNS and CDR2 SASEGT. This CDR3 has 12 amino acids. The CDR3 protein is CASRNFMETQYF.

The genes are TRBV5-1 and TRBJ2-7; with no DNA, the TCRdb D assignment of TRBD1 cannot be verified. This CDR3 has 13 residues. Germline V gene sequence: CDR1 SGHRS, CDR2 YFSETQ. The CDR3 sequence: CASSLAEGTEQYF.

The genes are TRBV5-1 and TRBJ1-2. Germline V CDR1 and CDR2: SGHRS, YFSETQ. The CDR3 covers 15 residues. The CDR3 sequence: CASSLVPYSSYGYTF.

CDR3 residues: CASDGGDGFKETQYF. The rearrangement joins TRBV2 to TRBJ2-5; with no DNA, the TCRdb D assignment of TRBD1 cannot be verified. CDR1 and CDR2 from the germline V gene are SNHLY and FYNNEI. The CDR3 sequence is 15 residues long.